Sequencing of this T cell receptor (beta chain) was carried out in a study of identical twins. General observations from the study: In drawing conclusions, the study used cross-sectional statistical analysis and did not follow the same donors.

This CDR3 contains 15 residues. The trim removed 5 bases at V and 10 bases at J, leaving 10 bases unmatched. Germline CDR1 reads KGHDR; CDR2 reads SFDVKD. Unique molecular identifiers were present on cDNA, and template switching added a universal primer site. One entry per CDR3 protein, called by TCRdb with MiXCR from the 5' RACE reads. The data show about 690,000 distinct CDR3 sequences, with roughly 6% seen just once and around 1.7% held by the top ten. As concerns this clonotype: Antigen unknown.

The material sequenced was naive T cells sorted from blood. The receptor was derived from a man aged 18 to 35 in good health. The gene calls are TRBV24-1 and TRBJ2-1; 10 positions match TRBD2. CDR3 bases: TGTGCCACCAGTGCGGCCCTAGCGGGAGTCTGGGAGCAGTTCTTC. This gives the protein CATSAALAGVWEQFF.